Sequencing of this T cell receptor (beta chain) was carried out in a study of shared clonotypes between healthy human individuals. Clones were read by immunoSEQ multiplex PCR, and TCRdb kept only the in-frame ones, dropping some. The profile shows around 2,000,000 clones, approximately 95% of them singletons. The ends lost 8 bases at V and 5 bases at J; junction bases unmatched: 5. The V gene's germline CDR1 is MNHEY and CDR2 SVGAGI. This CDR3 comprises 14 residues. The sample comprised naive CD4+ T cells sorted from blood. Subset specified: CD45RA+ positively selected. The genes are TRBV6-5 and TRBJ2-2, with 10 bases identical to TRBD1. The receptor comes from a man aged 18-30 years in good health. CDR3 DNA sequence: TGTGCCAGCGGTCGACAGGGGGCAACCGGGGAGCTGTTTTTT. The encoded protein is CASGRQGATGELFF.